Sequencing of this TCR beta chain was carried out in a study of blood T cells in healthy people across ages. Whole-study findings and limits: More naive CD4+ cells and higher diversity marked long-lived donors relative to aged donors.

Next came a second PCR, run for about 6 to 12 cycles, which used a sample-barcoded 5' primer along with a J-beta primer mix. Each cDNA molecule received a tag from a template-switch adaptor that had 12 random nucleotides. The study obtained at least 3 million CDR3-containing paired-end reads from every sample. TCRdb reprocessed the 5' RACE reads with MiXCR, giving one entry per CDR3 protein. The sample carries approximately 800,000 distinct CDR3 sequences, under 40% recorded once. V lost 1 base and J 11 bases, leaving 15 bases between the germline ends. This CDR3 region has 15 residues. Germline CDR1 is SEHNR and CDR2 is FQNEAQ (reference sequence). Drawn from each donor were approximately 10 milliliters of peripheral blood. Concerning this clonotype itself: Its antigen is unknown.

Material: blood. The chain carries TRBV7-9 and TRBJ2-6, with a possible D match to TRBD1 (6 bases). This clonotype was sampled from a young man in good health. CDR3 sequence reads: CASSLDGGPRDVLTF. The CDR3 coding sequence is TGTGCCAGCAGCTTAGATGGGGGCCCCAGGGACGTCCTGACTTTC.